These 8 T cell receptor beta chains share one sample of origin, sequenced in a study of blood T cells in healthy people across ages. A second PCR of about 7 to 11 cycles used a sample-barcoded 5' primer and a J-beta primer mix. Via MiXCR, TCRdb re-called the 5' RACE reads, giving one row per CDR3 protein. Among around 2 million distinct CDR3 sequences listed, 39% were seen once. The sample taken for sequencing was blood. These receptors were obtained from a human donor in good health.

This clonotype appeared a few times. This sequence joins TRBV10-3 and TRBJ2-3; maybe TRBD2 (5 bases). V lost 8 bases to trimming and J lost 6 bases, with 6 bases between them. This CDR3 spans 10 amino acids. CDR1 and CDR2 (germline): ENHRY, SYGVKD. This CDR3 is CAIGEDTQYF. CDR3 in DNA: TGTGCCATCGGGGAGGATACGCAGTATTTT.

As to this clonotype: Sequence at one end of the junction differs from germline and may be a read error. This chain links TRBV12-3 or TRBV12-4 with TRBJ2-5; D gene unclear. CDR3 length equals 13 residues. The CDR3 region has the DNA TGTGCCGGCAGTTTAAACCTACAAGAGACCCAGTACTTC. It codes for CAGSLNLQETQYF.

V gene TRBV27 combines with J gene TRBJ1-6, with unresolved D. Trimming left V 2 bases short and J 4 bases short, with 6 bases between. Per the germline V gene, CDR1 is MNHEY and CDR2 is SMNVEV (reference sequence). This CDR3 is 14 amino acids long. CDR3 DNA: TGTGCCAGCAGTTTAAGGGATTATAATTCACCCCTCCACTTT. It translates to CASSLRDYNSPLHF.

The chain recombines TRBV5-1 with TRBJ2-7, with 8 positions matching TRBD1. The germline V gene encodes CDR1 SGHRS and CDR2 YFSETQ. V lost 3 bases and J lost 1; bases outside the gene matches: 6. This CDR3 has 15 amino acids. CDR3 sequence: CASSYGQGRSYEQYF. The CDR3 region has the DNA TGCGCCAGCAGCTACGGACAGGGTAGATCCTACGAGCAGTACTTC.

At least ten counts were recorded for this clonotype. The J gene is TRBJ2-5, the V gene TRBV7-9; D perhaps matches TRBD2 (5 bases). Germline V gives CDR1 SEHNR, CDR2 FQNEAQ (reference sequence). The length of the CDR3 is 12 residues. The V gene lost 3 bases and the J gene lost 4 bases, with 6 bases spanning the gap. In nucleotides, the CDR3 is TGTGCCAGCAGCTTTGCGGGAGAGACCCAGTACTTC. This sequence encodes CASSFAGETQYF. Filled out from reference TRBV7-9 and TRBJ2-5, the complete variable domain reads DTGVSQNPRHKITKRGQNVTFRCDPISEHNRLYWYRQTLGQGPEFLTYFQNEAQLEKSRLLSDRFSAERPKGSFSTLEIQRTEQGDSAMYLCASSFAGETQYFGPGTRLLVL.

The genes are TRBV4-2 and TRBJ2-2; D may be TRBD1 or TRBD2 (5 bases each). Trimming cost V 1 base and J 1 base, with 16 bases left between them. Per germline, CDR1 LGHNA and CDR2 YNFKEQ. The CDR3 totals 18 residues. CDR3 sequence (DNA): TGTGCCAGCAGCCAAGGTGGGACGGAAACCCTGAACACCGGGGAGCTGTTTTTT. This sequence encodes CASSQGGTETLNTGELFF.

The rearrangement links TRBV20-1 to TRBJ2-1; the D is unclear. The V end lost 3 bases, the J end lost 3 bases, and 12 bases lay between the germline ends. In germline, CDR1 is DFQATT, CDR2 SNEGSKA (reference sequence). There are 14 residues in the CDR3. CDR3 amino acids: CSASRRIYYNEQFF. CDR3 DNA: TGCAGTGCTAGTCGTCGGATTTACTACAATGAGCAGTTCTTC.

The rearrangement uses TRBV5-6 and TRBJ2-2; D uncertain. The V and J ends lost 1 base and 3 bases respectively, with 10 bases between them. Germline loops: CDR1 SGHDT, CDR2 YYEEEE. The CDR3 has 15 residues. The CDR3 sequence: CASSLNGRDTGELFF. The CDR3 DNA is TGTGCCAGCAGCTTGAATGGTAGAGACACCGGGGAGCTGTTTTTT. Combining the CDR3 with reference TRBV5-6 and TRBJ2-2 gives the whole variable domain DAGVTQSPTHLIKTRGQQVTLRCSPKSGHDTVSWYQQALGQGPQFIFQYYEEEERQRGNFPDRFSGHQFPNYSSELNVNALLLGDSALYLCASSLNGRDTGELFFGEGSRLTVL.